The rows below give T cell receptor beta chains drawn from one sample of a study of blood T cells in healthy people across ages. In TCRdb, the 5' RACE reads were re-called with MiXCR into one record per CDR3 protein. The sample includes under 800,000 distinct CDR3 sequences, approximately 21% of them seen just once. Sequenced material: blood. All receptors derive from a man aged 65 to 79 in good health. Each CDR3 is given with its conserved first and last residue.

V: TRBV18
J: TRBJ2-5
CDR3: CASSPGLRGQETQYF

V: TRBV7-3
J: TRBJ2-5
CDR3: CASSLTAGQETQYF

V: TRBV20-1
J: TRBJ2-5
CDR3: CSANLGRETQYF

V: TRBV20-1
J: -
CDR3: CSAGGLVPPQETQYF

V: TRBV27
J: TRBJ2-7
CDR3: CASRVGSSYEQYF

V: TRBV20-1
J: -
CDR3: CSASSGRANEQFF

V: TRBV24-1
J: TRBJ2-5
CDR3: CATSEGLAAQETQYF

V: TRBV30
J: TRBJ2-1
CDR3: CAWSPDPIGYNEQFF

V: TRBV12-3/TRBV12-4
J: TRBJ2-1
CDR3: CASSLVGVNEQFF

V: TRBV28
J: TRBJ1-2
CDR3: CASSFSTGVGLVYGYTF

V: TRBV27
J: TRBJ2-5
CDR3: CASSSPDKQETQYF

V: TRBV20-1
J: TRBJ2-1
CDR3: CSARDPRARGNEQFF

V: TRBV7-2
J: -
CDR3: CASSLSSSSYEQYF

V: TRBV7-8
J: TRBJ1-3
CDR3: CASQQGAVGNTIYF

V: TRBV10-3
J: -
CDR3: CAISDRVQGHYEQYF

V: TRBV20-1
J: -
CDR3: CSARQGGVNNEQFF

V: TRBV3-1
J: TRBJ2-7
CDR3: CASSQGQAYEQYF

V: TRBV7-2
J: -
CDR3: CASSPAHEQFF

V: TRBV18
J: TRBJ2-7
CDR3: CASSQLARGYEQYF

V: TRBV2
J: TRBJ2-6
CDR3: CASSVGTALSGANVLTF

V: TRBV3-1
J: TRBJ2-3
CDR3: CASSQDRGTGTDTQYF

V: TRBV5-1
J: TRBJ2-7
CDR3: CASSFHRSSSYEQYF

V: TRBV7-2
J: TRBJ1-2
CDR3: CASNEYADYGYTF

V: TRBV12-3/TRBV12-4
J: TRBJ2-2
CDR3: CASTRYTGGLFF

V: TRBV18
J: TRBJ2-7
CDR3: CASSPTGKEQYF

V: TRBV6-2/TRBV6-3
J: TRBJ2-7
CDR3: CASSYSSSGNYEQCF

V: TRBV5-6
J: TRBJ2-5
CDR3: CASSFSTQETQYF

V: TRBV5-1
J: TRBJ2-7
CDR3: CASSKDRISYEQYF

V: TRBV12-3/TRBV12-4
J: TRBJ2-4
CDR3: CASSLGSIVAKNIQYF

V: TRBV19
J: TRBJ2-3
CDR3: CASSINAGTGGATDTQYF

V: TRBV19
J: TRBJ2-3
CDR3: CASSKSGRLDTQYF

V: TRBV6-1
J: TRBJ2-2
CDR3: CASSEARRGPAGELFF

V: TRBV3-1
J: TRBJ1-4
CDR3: CASSHSYRDRDGLFF

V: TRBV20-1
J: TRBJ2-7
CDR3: CSARDWKGFEQYF

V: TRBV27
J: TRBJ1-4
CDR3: CASSSSGGAGEKLFF

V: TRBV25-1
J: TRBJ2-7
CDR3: CASSFTGDTYEQYF

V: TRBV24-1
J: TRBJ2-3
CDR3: CATSDFGGLSTDTQYF

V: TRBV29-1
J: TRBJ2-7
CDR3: CSGTSGTYEQYF

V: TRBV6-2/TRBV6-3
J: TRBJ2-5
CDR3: CASSYYTGIETQYF

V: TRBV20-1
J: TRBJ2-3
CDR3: CRPGQDHIF

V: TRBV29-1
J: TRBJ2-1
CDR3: CSVLRPSSYNEQFF

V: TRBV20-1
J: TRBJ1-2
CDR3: CSARGYTF

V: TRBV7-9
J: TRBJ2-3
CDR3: CASSLAVSSPTDTQYF

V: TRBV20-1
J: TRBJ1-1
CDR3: CSGGRDLVAFF

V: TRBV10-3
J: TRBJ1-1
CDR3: CAISGQGITEAFF

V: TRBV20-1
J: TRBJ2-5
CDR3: CSAEPQLAGELETQYF

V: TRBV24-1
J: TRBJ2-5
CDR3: CATSDPRETGETQYF

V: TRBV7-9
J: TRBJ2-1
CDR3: CASSSRLAHEQFF

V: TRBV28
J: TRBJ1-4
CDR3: CASSLPGTGSTNEKLFF

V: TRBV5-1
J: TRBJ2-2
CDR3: CASSFLGGDHPGELFF

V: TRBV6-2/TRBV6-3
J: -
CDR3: CASSYATGPNYEQYF

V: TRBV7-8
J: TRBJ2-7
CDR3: CASSWTSGGSYEQHF

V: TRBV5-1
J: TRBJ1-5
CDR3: CASSPLGGEINQPQHF

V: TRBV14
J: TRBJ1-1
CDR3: CASSQETVVIAEAFF

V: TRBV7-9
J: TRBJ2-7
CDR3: CASSLGGGIIHEQYF

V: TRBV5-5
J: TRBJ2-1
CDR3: CASSQLGTYNEQFF

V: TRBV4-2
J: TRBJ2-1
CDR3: CASSQGGSLPEQFF